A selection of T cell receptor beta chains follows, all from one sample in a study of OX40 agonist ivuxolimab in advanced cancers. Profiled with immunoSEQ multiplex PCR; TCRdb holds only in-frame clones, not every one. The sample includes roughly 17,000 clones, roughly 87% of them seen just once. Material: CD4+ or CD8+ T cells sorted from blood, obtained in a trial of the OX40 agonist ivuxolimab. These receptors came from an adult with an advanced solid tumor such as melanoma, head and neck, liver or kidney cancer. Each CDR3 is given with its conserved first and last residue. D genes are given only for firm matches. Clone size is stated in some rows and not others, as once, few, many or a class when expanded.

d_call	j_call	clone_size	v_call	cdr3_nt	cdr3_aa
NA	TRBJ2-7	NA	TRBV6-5	TGTGCCAGCAGTTACTCCTTGGACAGCTCCTACGAGCAGTACTTC	CASSYSLDSSYEQYF
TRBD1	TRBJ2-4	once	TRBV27	TGTGCCAGCAGTTTACTCGGGACAGGGGGTTCGAGCATTCAGTACTTC	CASSLLGTGGSSIQYF
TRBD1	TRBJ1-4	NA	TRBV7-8	TGTGCCAGCAGCTTAACATTGGACAGGATAGAGAAACTGTTTTTT	CASSLTLDRIEKLFF
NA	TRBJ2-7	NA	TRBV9	TGTGCCAGCAGCTATTGGGTTCAAGCGGACGAGCAGTACTTC	CASSYWVQADEQYF
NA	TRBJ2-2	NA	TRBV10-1	TGCGCCAGCAGTGAGTCGTATTCGGCCGGGGAGCTGTTTTTT	CASSESYSAGELFF
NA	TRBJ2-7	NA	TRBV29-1	TGCAGCGTTGAAGGGGCGGCCTACGAGCAGTACTTC	CSVEGAAYEQYF
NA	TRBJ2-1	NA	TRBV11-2	TGTGCCAGCAGCTTGATATCCTATTACAATGAGCAGTTCTTC	CASSLISYYNEQFF
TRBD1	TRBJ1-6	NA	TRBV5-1	TGCGCCAGCAGCCCGGACCGGGACAGGCAGATTAATTCACCCCTCCACTTT	CASSPDRDRQINSPLHF
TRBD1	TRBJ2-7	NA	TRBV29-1	TGCAGCGTACCGGGACAGACGACCTACGAGCAGTACTTC	CSVPGQTTYEQYF
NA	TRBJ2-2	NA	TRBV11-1	TGTGCCAGCAGCGGGCAGGGGCCGAACACCGGGGAGCTGTTTTTT	CASSGQGPNTGELFF
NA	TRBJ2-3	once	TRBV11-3	TGTGCCAGCAGCGATCGCCTCGCAGACGGCACAGATACGCAGTATTTT	CASSDRLADGTDTQYF
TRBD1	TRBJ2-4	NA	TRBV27	TGTGCCAGCAGTTCCCTGGGACAGTCTAGAGGGAACATTCAGTACTTC	CASSSLGQSRGNIQYF
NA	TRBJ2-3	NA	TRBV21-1	TGTGCCAGCAGCCCCCCCGCTGGGTTACCAAGGGATACGCAGTATTTT	CASSPPAGLPRDTQYF
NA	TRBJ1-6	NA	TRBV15	TGTGCCACCAGCAGAGATCCCGAGGGATCACCCCTCCACTTT	CATSRDPEGSPLHF
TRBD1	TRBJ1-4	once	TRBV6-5	TGTGCCAGCAGTTACAGGGGGCACGCTAATGAAAAACTGTTTTTT	CASSYRGHANEKLFF
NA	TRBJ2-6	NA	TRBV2	TGTGCCAGCAGTCAACGGATCTCTGGGGCCAACGTCCTGACTTTC	CASSQRISGANVLTF
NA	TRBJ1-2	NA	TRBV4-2	TGTGCCAGCAGCCAAGATCTGGCAAGTTATGGCTACACCTTC	CASSQDLASYGYTF
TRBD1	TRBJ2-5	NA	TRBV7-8	TGTGCCAGCAGCGGCCACCATAGAGGGACAGGGGGGATCCAAGAGACCCAGTACTTC	CASSGHHRGTGGIQETQYF
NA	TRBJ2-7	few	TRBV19	TGTGCCAGTAGTATCGGCGTTGGACAGAACTACGAGCAGTACTTC	CASSIGVGQNYEQYF
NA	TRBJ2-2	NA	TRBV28	TGTGCCAGCAGTTTACTGGGGATGGTCCCCGGGGAGCTGTTTTTT	CASSLLGMVPGELFF
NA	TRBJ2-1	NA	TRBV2	TGTGCCAGCAGTGGCCCGGACGCATTTAATGAGCAGTTCTTC	CASSGPDAFNEQFF
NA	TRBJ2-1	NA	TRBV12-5	TGTGCTAGTGGCGAACTCGAGGGCGGCTACAATGAGCAGTTCTTC	CASGELEGGYNEQFF
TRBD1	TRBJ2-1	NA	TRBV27	TGTGCCAGCAGTCCAGGGGGCGCTTTCACTAATGAGCAGTTCTTC	CASSPGGAFTNEQFF
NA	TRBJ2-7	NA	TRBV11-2	TGTGCCAGCAGCTTAGATCTTTCTCACGAGCAGTACTTC	CASSLDLSHEQYF
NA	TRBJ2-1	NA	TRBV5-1	TGCGCCAGCGGCCCTCTCGAGGTGGTAAATGAGCAGTTCTTC	CASGPLEVVNEQFF
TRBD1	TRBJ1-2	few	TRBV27	TGTGCCAGCGGGGACAGGCTACCGCCGCCCGGGCATGGCTACACCTTC	CASGDRLPPPGHGYTF
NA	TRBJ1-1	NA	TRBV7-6	TGTGCCAGCAGCCCGGATTTTTCTGGGGGAGGGGACACTGAAGCTTTCTTT	CASSPDFSGGGDTEAFF
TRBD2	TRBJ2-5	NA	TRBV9	TGTGCCAGCAGCGCAAACGATTGGCTAGCGGGGGGCCAACAGCAAGAGACCCAGTACTTC	CASSANDWLAGGQQQETQYF
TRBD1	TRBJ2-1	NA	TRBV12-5	TGTGCTAGTGGTTTGCCCCCCGAGGTGGGACAGGGGTACAATGAGCAGTTCTTC	CASGLPPEVGQGYNEQFF
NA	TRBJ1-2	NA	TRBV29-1	TGCAGCGTTGATCGGGCGGCATATGGCTACACCTTC	CSVDRAAYGYTF
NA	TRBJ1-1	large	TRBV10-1	TGCGCCAGCAGTGCGAACACTGAAGCTTTCTTT	CASSANTEAFF
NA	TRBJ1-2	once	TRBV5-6	TGTGCCAGCAGCTTTGGTCTTGCAGGGGTAGGTGTTTCCGTTGGCTACATCTTC	CASSFGLAGVGVSVGYIF
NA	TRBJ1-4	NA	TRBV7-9	TGTGCCAGCAGCCTAATCCAGGAAAAACTGTTTTTT	CASSLIQEKLFF
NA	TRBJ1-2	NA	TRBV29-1	TGCAGCGTTGGACCCCTGGCGAGGATTAGCTATGGCTACACCTTC	CSVGPLARISYGYTF
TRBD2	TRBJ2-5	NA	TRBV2	TGTGCCAGCAGTGGGACTAGCGGGGACGAGACCCAGTACTTC	CASSGTSGDETQYF
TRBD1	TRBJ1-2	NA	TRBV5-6	TGTGCCAGCAGCTTTGGACAGGGGGCGGGAGGCTACACCTTC	CASSFGQGAGGYTF
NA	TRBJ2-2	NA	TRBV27	TGTGCCAGCAGAGAAACAGGGCCCCTCGAGGACACCGGGGAGCTGTTTTTT	CASRETGPLEDTGELFF
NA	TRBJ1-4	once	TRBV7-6	TGTGCCAGCAGCTTAGGTACATCAGTAGAGGATACTCAAAAACTGTTTTTT	CASSLGTSVEDTQKLFF
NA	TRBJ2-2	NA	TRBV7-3	TGTGCCAGCAGCTTAGTCACAGGATATACGAACACCGGGGAGCTGTTTTTT	CASSLVTGYTNTGELFF
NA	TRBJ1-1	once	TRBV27	TGTGTCAGCAGTTTAGCGGGGGTGTACTTGAACACTGAAGCTTTCTTT	CVSSLAGVYLNTEAFF
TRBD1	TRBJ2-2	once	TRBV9	TGTGCCAGCAGCGTATGGGACAGGGTTATCACCGGGGAGCTGTTTTTT	CASSVWDRVITGELFF